This entry is about one TCR beta chain. This clone was seen only a few times. It lacks a known antigen. Base qualities are not recorded, but no much larger clone differs from it by a single base. A distance of 12 bases separates the germline ends of V and J, which lose 0 bases and 6 bases respectively. The germline V gene encodes CDR1 LNHNV and CDR2 YYDKDF (reference sequence). The CDR3 holds 15 amino acids from the cysteine to the phenylalanine. Only the CDR3 DNA stays, 45 bases, in frame from base 1. Each donor gave one peripheral blood draw, roughly 110 mL on average, collected into heparinised tubes. A BD FACSAria II was used to sort naive, central memory, regulatory and stem cell-like memory CD4+ T cells with a panel that included CD45RO, CCR7, CD25, CD127, CD95 and CD27. A purity above 98% was achieved for all sorted populations. PBMCs were isolated right away by Lymphoprep density gradient centrifugation and were stained directly, without culture. So that batch effects would be minimized, each experiment stained and sorted samples in pairs, pairing one healthy donor with one patient.

The entire isolated RNA was reverse transcribed using the High Capacity cDNA Reverse Transcription Kit, and thus expressed TCRB transcripts were sequenced. Deep immunoSEQ sequencing was performed on naive, central memory and regulatory T cell samples, with an average of around 3.4 million total reads per sample. Sorted cells were lysed in RLT buffer, and RNA was extracted using DNase-treated RNeasy Micro or Mini kits according to cell number. Each cell subset was processed on its own to prevent cross-contamination, while patient and healthy donor samples were processed together. The immunoSEQ multiplex PCR was used to amplify TCRB sequences from cDNA, generating 87-bp fragments that spanned the CDR3 region. Sequencing of the amplicons was done on the Illumina HiSeq platform. The source study handled its data this way. Synthetic template baselines were used to correct PCR bias computationally, reads within Hamming distance 2 were collapsed, and singletons that could not be merged were discarded. Reads were aligned to IMGT to assign V, D and J genes, CDR3 length, and insertions or deletions at six rearrangement sites. Within each subset, clonotype counts were normalized to the number of sorted cells before true diversity and Gini coefficients were calculated with the tcR R package. The overlap coefficient, calculated on TCRB nucleotide sequences, was used to measure repertoire sharing. Out-of-frame TCRB sequences from naive cells were analyzed to stand in for the pre-selection repertoire. TCRdb carries this immuneACCESS record with in-frame sequences only. Its versions omit some clonotypes, under half of them owing to an unresolved V gene in the studies checked, with the rest unexplained. V, J and clone size were drawn from that table, and D and trimming were deduced from the DNA. The sample profile shows 300,000 to 350,000 clones; about 18% of them were found once. The biggest ten clones account for approximately 0.041% of the sample.

This sample is part of a study of beta chain features in type 1 diabetes listed by TCRdb under 2018. Concerning the study at large: Patients and healthy donors did not differ in mean age, gender distribution, total cell number or subset yield. A total of about 100 million sorted cells were examined across all samples, and RNA yield correlated strongly with the number of cells per subset. The study compared the TCRB repertoires of sorted circulating CD4+ T cell subsets in recently diagnosed type 1 diabetes patients with those in matched healthy donors. Regulatory and stem cell-like memory subsets were obtained from only 8 patients and about 8 healthy donors, while naive and central memory subsets were obtained from all 30 or so donors. Findings and caveats that apply to the study as a whole: Shorter templates might have been favored by PCR, but patient and control samples were amplified and corrected together, so both groups would have been affected equally by any skew. At VDJ recombination sites, patients with type 1 diabetes made fewer insertions and deleted more nucleotides, a pattern implying thymic rearrangement abnormalities. Because cDNA was sequenced instead of genomic DNA, activated cells with high expression could be over-represented, although the groups did not differ in activation or CD3 levels. Type 1 diabetes patients showed a moderate but significant shortening of TCRB CDR3 length in all four CD4+ subsets. Because the HLA sub-analyses included only small numbers of individuals, any influence of HLA type on TCRB rearrangement was left unresolved. The naive, central memory and regulatory TCRB repertoires appeared to resemble one another more closely among patients than among healthy donors.

The chain uses TRBV15 and TRBJ2-1; the D segment could be TRBD2, given 6 matching bases. The source material was naive CD4+ T cells from blood. The sample's cell subset or site, from its label and the paper: true naive CD4+ T cells. This receptor was taken from a woman under 30 in good health. In nucleotides, the sequence is TGTGCCACCAGCAGAGATAGCGGAGCCTTCAATGAGCAGTTCTTC. Translated, it reads CATSRDSGAFNEQFF.